Listed below are T cell receptor beta chains from one sample, sequenced in a study of shared clonotypes between healthy human individuals. This table comes from immunoSEQ multiplex PCR, and its TCRdb copy is limited to in-frame clones, with some not included. The sample carries some 510,000 clones, 79% recorded once. Sequencing was performed on PBMCs. The receptors were gathered from a woman between 40 and 50 years old in good health. Some clones in this sample may be carry-over from other donors' samples. The CDR3 runs from the conserved cysteine through the conserved F or W. D genes are given only for firm matches. Where a row states a size, it is once, few, many or the class of an expanded clone; other rows omit it.

TRBD1	TRBV9	-	TRBJ2-7	CASSIRQGYEQYF	TGTGCCAGCAGCATCCGACAGGGGTACGAGCAGTACTTC
-	TRBV29-1	few	TRBJ2-3	CSVPPALTDTQYF	TGCAGCGTCCCCCCGGCCCTCACAGATACGCAGTATTTT
-	TRBV7-9	-	TRBJ2-3	CASSSGLSFSTDTQYF	TGTGCCAGCAGCTCAGGCCTAAGTTTTAGCACAGATACGCAGTATTTT
-	TRBV7-6	-	TRBJ2-7	CASSLGMAFYEQYF	TGTGCCAGCAGCCTAGGGATGGCATTCTACGAGCAGTACTTC
TRBD2	TRBV28	-	TRBJ2-3	CASSFSGKSTDTQYF	TGTGCCAGCAGCTTTAGCGGGAAGAGCACAGATACGCAGTATTTT
TRBD2	TRBV7-6	-	TRBJ2-7	CASSSGTSGVPYEQYF	TGTGCCAGCAGCTCCGGGACTAGCGGAGTTCCCTACGAGCAGTACTTC
-	TRBV18	-	TRBJ2-3	CASSPRTDTQYF	TGTGCCAGCTCACCACGCACAGATACGCAGTATTTT
-	TRBV7-9	-	TRBJ2-7	CASSLASPGNTYEQYF	TGTGCCAGCAGCTTAGCGAGTCCCGGCAATACCTACGAGCAGTACTTC
-	TRBV28	-	TRBJ2-6	CASTKENSGANVLTF	TGTGCCAGCACCAAAGAGAACTCTGGGGCCAACGTCCTGACTTTC
TRBD2	TRBV27	-	TRBJ2-3	CASSLMSSGRAGTDTQYF	TGTGCCAGCAGTTTAATGTCTAGCGGGAGGGCCGGCACAGATACGCAGTATTTT
-	TRBV28	-	TRBJ1-1	CASSSPSGYTEAFF	TGTGCCAGCAGTTCCCCGTCGGGGTACACTGAAGCTTTCTTT
-	TRBV7-9	few	TRBJ2-6	CASSLSQGRDSGANVLTF	TGTGCCAGCAGCTTATCGCAGGGAAGGGACTCTGGGGCCAACGTCCTGACTTTC
TRBD1	TRBV10-3	-	TRBJ2-7	CAISVTGQGAYEQYF	TGTGCCATCAGTGTCACGGGACAGGGAGCCTACGAGCAGTACTTC
-	TRBV7-9	-	TRBJ1-1	CASSLYATVNTEAFF	TGTGCCAGCAGCTTATATGCGACAGTGAACACTGAAGCTTTCTTT
TRBD2	TRBV19	-	TRBJ2-7	CASSPGYGGRVYEQYF	TGTGCCAGTTCCCCCGGTTACGGCGGGAGGGTCTACGAGCAGTACTTC
-	TRBV9	-	TRBJ2-3	CASSNRGTFTDTQYF	TGTGCCAGCAGCAATCGGGGGACTTTCACAGATACGCAGTATTTT
TRBD1	TRBV6-1	-	TRBJ1-2	CASRRGQGKSGYTF	TGTGCCAGCAGAAGAGGACAGGGGAAATCAGGCTACACCTTC
-	TRBV18	-	TRBJ1-1	CASSPAGMNTEAFF	TGTGCCAGCTCACCCGCCGGGATGAACACTGAAGCTTTCTTT
-	TRBV30	-	TRBJ2-7	CAWSKDSYEQYF	TGTGCCTGGAGTAAAGACAGCTACGAGCAGTACTTC
-	TRBV7-9	-	TRBJ1-5	CASSATDQPQHF	TGTGCCAGCAGCGCGACAGATCAGCCCCAGCATTTT
TRBD1	TRBV29-1	-	TRBJ2-5	CSVALTGYQETQYF	TGCAGCGTAGCCCTGACAGGGTACCAAGAGACCCAGTACTTC
-	TRBV6-5	-	TRBJ2-7	CASSYSTGGEQYF	TGTGCCAGCAGTTACTCTACAGGTGGGGAGCAGTACTTC
-	TRBV7-3	-	TRBJ1-1	CASSIRRGVSRYTEAFF	TGTGCCAGCAGCATCCGCCGGGGGGTAAGTAGGTATACTGAAGCTTTCTTT
-	TRBV25-1	-	TRBJ2-1	CASSANPSSYNEQFF	TGTGCCAGCAGTGCAAACCCTAGCTCCTACAATGAGCAGTTCTTC
-	TRBV11-3	-	TRBJ2-3	CASSLGRNTDTQYF	TGTGCCAGCAGCTTAGGACGGAACACAGATACGCAGTATTTT
-	TRBV14	-	TRBJ2-7	CASSPLTRVEQYF	TGTGCCAGCAGCCCCCTGACCCGCGTTGAGCAGTACTTC
TRBD2	TRBV28	-	TRBJ2-7	CASSLGPAGVNYEQYF	TGTGCCAGCAGTTTAGGCCCAGCGGGAGTGAACTACGAGCAGTACTTC
-	TRBV19	-	TRBJ2-1	CASSADSLLSPFGHNEQFF	TGTGCCAGTAGTGCCGACAGCTTGCTTTCCCCTTTTGGCCACAATGAGCAGTTCTTC
TRBD2	TRBV5-1	-	TRBJ2-3	CASSYPTSIAGGPKDTQYF	TGCGCCAGCAGCTATCCCACCTCAATAGCGGGAGGGCCTAAAGATACGCAGTATTTT
TRBD2	TRBV10-3	-	TRBJ2-2	CAISGRMTSGRTTGELFF	TGTGCCATCAGTGGCAGAATGACTAGCGGGAGAACCACCGGGGAGCTGTTTTTT
-	TRBV18	-	TRBJ1-3	CASSARDMGRNTIYF	TGTGCCAGCTCAGCCCGGGACATGGGACGAAACACCATATATTTT
TRBD1	TRBV23-1	-	TRBJ1-5	CASSLWPGQGFDQPQHF	TGCGCCAGCAGTCTCTGGCCGGGACAGGGGTTTGATCAGCCCCAGCATTTT
-	TRBV11-3	-	TRBJ1-1	CASSKQESTEAFF	TGTGCCAGCAGCAAGCAGGAAAGCACTGAAGCTTTCTTT
TRBD1	TRBV6-6	-	TRBJ2-7	CASSYGTGDYEQYF	TGTGCCAGCAGTTACGGGACAGGGGACTACGAGCAGTACTTC
-	TRBV28	-	TRBJ1-2	CASSPPEGRYYGYTF	TGTGCCAGCAGCCCCCCGGAGGGGAGATACTATGGCTACACCTTC
TRBD2	TRBV30	-	TRBJ2-3	CAWSLLAGGLGDTQYF	TGTGCCTGGAGTCTACTAGCGGGAGGACTAGGGGATACGCAGTATTTT
-	TRBV4-3	-	TRBJ1-2	CASSQDQVGSLYGYTF	TGCGCCAGCAGCCAAGACCAAGTCGGGTCCCTCTATGGCTACACCTTC
-	TRBV19	once	TRBJ1-2	CASSILPVRDNARYGYTF	TGTGCCAGTAGTATCCTGCCTGTCCGGGACAACGCTCGCTATGGCTACACCTTC
TRBD1	TRBV18	-	TRBJ2-7	CASSPGQGSHEQYF	TGTGCCAGCTCACCGGGACAGGGGAGTCACGAGCAGTACTTC
-	TRBV15	-	TRBJ2-7	CATSRDRSYEQYF	TGTGCCACCAGCAGAGACAGATCCTACGAGCAGTACTTC
TRBD1	TRBV10-3	-	TRBJ1-1	CAISEAPTGGSNEAFF	TGTGCCATCAGTGAGGCTCCGACAGGGGGAAGTAATGAAGCTTTCTTT
-	TRBV4-2	-	TRBJ2-3	CASSQDLLAPLNTQYF	TGTGCCAGCAGCCAAGATCTCCTAGCTCCGTTAAATACGCAGTATTTT
TRBD2	TRBV7-3	-	TRBJ2-3	CASSPSVAGGADTQYF	TGTGCCAGCAGCCCCTCGGTGGCGGGAGGGGCAGATACGCAGTATTTT
-	TRBV28	-	TRBJ2-1	CASSLLGPTRDNEQFF	TGTGCCAGCAGTTTACTAGGGCCCACTAGGGACAATGAGCAGTTCTTC
-	TRBV28	-	TRBJ2-4	CASTQLGVAKNIQYF	TGTGCCAGCACTCAACTGGGGGTTGCCAAAAACATTCAGTACTTC
TRBD2	TRBV28	-	TRBJ2-7	CASSSRPWTSGEGLSSYEQYF	TGTGCCAGCAGTTCCCGACCCTGGACTAGCGGGGAAGGATTAAGCTCCTACGAGCAGTACTTC
TRBD2	TRBV6-1	-	TRBJ2-3	CASSEGLAVDTQYF	TGTGCCAGCAGTGAAGGACTAGCCGTAGATACGCAGTATTTT
-	TRBV6-6	few	TRBJ2-6	CASRSRIAGANVLTF	TGTGCCAGCAGGTCTAGAATCGCTGGGGCCAACGTCCTGACTTTC
TRBD2	TRBV5-1	-	TRBJ2-2	CASGLAGVLEGTGELFF	TGCGCCAGTGGACTAGCGGGAGTACTCGAGGGCACCGGGGAGCTGTTTTTT
TRBD1	TRBV19	few	TRBJ2-2	CASRGQGAAGELFF	TGTGCCAGTAGAGGACAGGGGGCGGCCGGGGAGCTGTTTTTT
TRBD2	TRBV18	-	TRBJ2-1	CASSPTSGSFEQFF	TGTGCCAGCTCGCCGACTAGCGGGAGCTTCGAGCAGTTCTTC
TRBD2	TRBV5-1	once	TRBJ2-1	CASRPGTSGSDEQFF	TGCGCCAGCAGGCCAGGGACTAGCGGGTCTGATGAGCAGTTCTTC
-	TRBV4-1	-	TRBJ2-1	CASSLVAVSSYNEQFF	TGCGCCAGCAGCCTCGTAGCGGTGAGCTCCTACAATGAGCAGTTCTTC
TRBD2	TRBV30	-	TRBJ2-1	CAWSRVGGNNEQFF	TGTGCCTGGAGTAGGGTGGGGGGGAACAATGAGCAGTTCTTC
TRBD2	TRBV7-8	-	TRBJ2-2	CASSGRLAGGIDTGELFF	TGTGCCAGCAGCGGTCGACTAGCGGGAGGGATTGACACCGGGGAGCTGTTTTTT
TRBD2	TRBV28	-	TRBJ2-7	CASSPRLAGVYEQYF	TGTGCCAGCAGTCCCCGACTAGCGGGAGTCTACGAGCAGTACTTC
-	TRBV4-1	-	TRBJ2-6	CASSQRGTPSGANVLTF	TGCGCCAGCAGCCAACGAGGGACCCCCTCTGGGGCCAACGTCCTGACTTTC
TRBD2	TRBV10-2	-	TRBJ2-7	CASSLDAGGSYEQYF	TGCGCCAGCAGCCTTGATGCGGGAGGGTCCTACGAGCAGTACTTC
-	TRBV28	few	TRBJ1-1	CASGSNTEAFF	TGTGCCAGCGGGTCGAACACTGAAGCTTTCTTT
-	TRBV4-1	-	TRBJ2-3	CASRPSLAGTDTQYF	TGCGCCAGCAGACCGTCGCTAGCAGGCACAGATACGCAGTATTTT